This TCR beta chain was identified during a study of T-cell reconstitution after alpha-beta-depleted transplantation in children. Overall study results and limits: Surviving recipient T cells and thymic progenitors produced the high day-60 TCRbeta diversity seen in some patients. In patients about two months after transplant, alpha-beta T cells reportedly arose from several hundred expanded graft clones. A year post-transplant, T-cell counts and diversity derived mostly from newly produced T cells.

Unique molecular identifiers tagged the TCRbeta library. TCRdb reanalysed the PCR reads using MiXCR and keeps one entry per CDR3 protein. The top ten hold 2% to 2.5% of the sample, which has approximately 500,000 distinct CDR3 sequences, roughly a tenth seen once. This clonotype has just a few counts. Its antigen is still unknown. Germline V gene sequence: CDR1 DFQATT, CDR2 SNEGSKA (reference sequence). The CDR3 consists of 14 residues. Trimming took off 3 bases at V and 1 base at J, with 10 bases between the two ends. The V gene is TRBV20-1, the J gene TRBJ1-3; D is unresolved. The specimen was PBMCs, collected before TCRalphabeta/CD19-depleted stem cell transplant. The TCR comes from a child aged 2-15 years with inherited bone marrow failure, due to receive a stem cell transplant. In nucleotides, the CDR3 is TGCAGTGCTAGTCAGTACGTTTCTGGAAACACCATATATTTT. It encodes CSASQYVSGNTIYF.